This T cell receptor beta chain appears in the sequencing data of a study of shared clonotypes between healthy human individuals. CDR1 is KGHSH and CDR2 is LQKENI in the germline V gene. V lost 6 bases to trimming and J lost 1 base; unmatched junction nucleotides: 10. CDR3 size: 18 residues. TCRdb keeps only in-frame clones here, not all; method: immunoSEQ multiplex PCR. Here the sample spans 2 million to 2.5 million clones, 85% to 95% being singletons. The specimen sequenced was naive CD4+ T cells sorted from blood. Subset noted: CD45RA+ positively selected. This receptor was taken from a man between 18 and 35 years old in good health. The chain is built from TRBV18 and TRBJ1-6; 9 bases align to TRBD1. The CDR3, as DNA: TGTGCCAGCTCGAAAACGGGACAGGGAAGTTCCTATAATTCACCCCTCCACTTT. Its translation is CASSKTGQGSSYNSPLHF.